One sample yielded the 23 T cell receptor beta chains listed below, sequenced in a study of CD8 T cells in Susac syndrome. An input of about 0.45 to 1 ug of RNA was subjected to reverse transcription using random hexamers. TCRdb independently ran MiXCR on the immunoSEQ multiplex PCR reads; one entry per CDR3 protein. Of around 140,000 distinct CDR3 sequences listed, approximately 95% are singletons. The sequencing input was CD4+ T cells from PBMCs. The receptors were gathered from a human donor with multiple sclerosis.

This clonotype was seen once. The V call is TRBV5-1, the J call TRBJ2-1; TRBD1 aligns across 7 bases. Germline V gene lookup returns CDR1 SGHRS and CDR2 YFSETQ. V was pared by 0 bases and J by 6 bases, with 6 bases of the junction left unmatched. This CDR3 has 15 amino acids. CDR3 amino acids: CASSLATRQGNEQFF. As DNA, the CDR3 is TGCGCCAGCAGCTTGGCTACCCGACAGGGCAATGAGCAGTTCTTC.

The chain carries TRBV20-1 and TRBJ2-7, with 10 bases lining up with TRBD2. Germline V lookup: CDR1 DFQATT, CDR2 SNEGSKA (reference sequence). V gave up 5 bases and J gave up 5 bases; unmatched junction bases: 3. CDR3 size: 12 residues. The CDR3: CSAQGTSDEQYF. As DNA, the CDR3 is TGCAGTGCTCAGGGGACTAGCGACGAGCAGTACTTC.

V usage is TRBV29-1 and J usage is TRBJ2-3; 10 nucleotides align to TRBD2. Losses at the gene ends were 8 bases for V and 1 base for J; bases not matched to a gene: 12. There are 16 residues in the CDR3. The germline V gene encodes CDR1 SQVTM and CDR2 ANQGSEA. The CDR3, as DNA: TGCAGCCTGGCGGGGAGACTAGCGGGCGGCACAGATACGCAGTATTTT. This translates into CSLAGRLAGGTDTQYF.

In DNA, the CDR3 is TGTGCCAGCAGTTACTCGGGCGCGACAGGGGGAAAGGGAAACACCATATATTTT. It translates to CASSYSGATGGKGNTIYF. The genes are TRBV6-5 and TRBJ1-3, with 9 bases aligning to TRBD1. Germline V gene lookup returns CDR1 MNHEY and CDR2 SVGAGI. With 0 bases clipped from V and 4 bases from J, the junction kept 10 bases outside the gene matches. This CDR3 has 18 amino acids.

The rearrangement links TRBV27 to TRBJ1-6; no clear D. CDR3 length equals 12 residues. V was clipped by 5 bases and J by 10 bases, with 9 bases between them. Germline V lookup: CDR1 MNHEY, CDR2 SMNVEV (reference sequence). The CDR3 DNA reads as TGTGCCAGCAGTACCCGGTACTCACCCCTCCACTTT. Its protein product is CASSTRYSPLHF.

The chain carries TRBV2 and TRBJ2-1, with D perhaps matching TRBD2 (5 bases). The CDR3 sequence is 15 residues long. The ends were cut back, 1 base at V and 8 bases at J, with 15 bases in the middle. The germline V gene encodes CDR1 SNHLY and CDR2 FYNNEI. The CDR3 spells CASSEGGILRDEQFF. CDR3 DNA: TGTGCCAGCAGTGAAGGAGGGATCCTGAGGGATGAGCAGTTCTTC.

The V call is TRBV3-1, the J call TRBJ2-1; the D gene is possibly TRBD2 (6 bases). The V and J ends lost 3 bases and 6 bases respectively, with 12 bases between them. The V gene's germline CDR1 is LGHDT and CDR2 YNNKEL (reference sequence). The CDR3 is 14 amino acids. The DNA for the CDR3 is TGTGCCAGCAGCCAGGACGGACTAACCAATGAGCAGTTCTTC. Its protein is CASSQDGLTNEQFF.

The DNA for the CDR3 is TGTGCCAGCAGTTTACGGTGGGGTTCGATGCGCAATGAGCAGTTCTTC. Amino acids: CASSLRWGSMRNEQFF. This chain uses TRBV12-3 or TRBV12-4 with TRBJ2-1; D gene ambiguous. This CDR3 spans 16 amino acids. V was shortened by 2 bases and J by 6 bases, with 17 bases between the two germline ends.

In this sample, this clonotype turned up a few times. This chain uses TRBV7-9 with TRBJ1-2, with 8 nucleotides matching TRBD1. This CDR3 spans 14 amino acids. Germline CDR1 reads SEHNR; CDR2 reads FQNEAQ (reference sequence). The J segment lost 3 bases and the V segment lost 3 bases, leaving 3 bases of the junction unmatched. The CDR3 DNA sequence: TGTGCCAGCAGCTTGACAGGGGTAGACTATGGCTACACCTTC. Translating gives CASSLTGVDYGYTF.

The chain has TRBV29-1 and TRBJ2-3; 9 bases are a match to TRBD2. The CDR3 is made up of 14 amino acids. Unmatched junction bases numbered 6, after V lost 3 bases and J lost 5 bases. Germline values: CDR1 SQVTM, CDR2 ANQGSEA. CDR3 coding DNA: TGCAGCGTTGATCAGGGACTAGCCCAAGATACGCAGTATTTT. Residues: CSVDQGLAQDTQYF.

About this clonotype itself: Here the CDR3 omits its conserved ending phenylalanine or tryptophan, so a read error is the likely source. V usage is TRBV29-1 and J usage is TRBJ2-3, with 10 nucleotides matching TRBD2. The CDR3 is 16 amino acids. In germline, CDR1 is SQVTM, CDR2 ANQGSEA. Trimming at V came to 6 bases and at J to 1 base, leaving 10 bases not matched to a gene. This chain's CDR3 is CSVMTGLAGGTDTQYS. The CDR3 DNA reads as TGCAGCGTCATGACCGGGCTAGCGGGAGGCACAGATACGCAGTATTCT.

This rearrangement joins TRBV30 to TRBJ1-2; D gene uncertain. The CDR3 contains 13 residues. The germline gives CDR1 GTSNPN, CDR2 SVGIG (reference sequence). The V end lost 0 bases, the J end lost 4 bases, and 9 bases lay between the germline ends. The CDR3 bases are TGTGCCTGGAGTGTTCAGGTGGGCTATGGCTACACCTTC. The encoded protein is CAWSVQVGYGYTF.

This rearrangement joins TRBV7-3 to TRBJ2-5; 9 positions agree with TRBD2. CDR1 and CDR2 from the germline V gene are SGHTA and FQGTGA. V was pared by 3 bases and J by 5 bases, with 7 bases of the junction left unmatched. The CDR3 totals 15 residues. As DNA, the CDR3 is TGTGCCAGCAGCTTCCGGCTAGCGGGAAGGGAGACCCAGTACTTC. Amino acid sequence: CASSFRLAGRETQYF.

The gene calls are TRBV3-1 and TRBJ2-1, with 8 bases lining up with TRBD2. The V and J ends lost 4 bases and 0 bases, in that order; junction bases with no gene match: 2. The germline gives CDR1 LGHDT, CDR2 YNNKEL (reference sequence). CDR3 length: 15 amino acids. CDR3 in DNA: TGTGCCAGCAGCCCCGGGACTAGCTCCTACAATGAGCAGTTCTTC. It translates to CASSPGTSSYNEQFF.

This clonotype was observed a single time. The chain carries TRBV20-1 and TRBJ2-5, with D perhaps matching TRBD1 (6 bases). The V end was cut by 1 base, the J end by 5 bases, with 11 bases between. Looked up from germline, CDR1 is DFQATT and CDR2 is SNEGSKA (reference sequence). CDR3 length equals 13 residues. The CDR3 is CSARAQGRETQYF. CDR3 DNA sequence: TGCAGTGCTAGAGCGCAGGGGCGGGAGACCCAGTACTTC.

The chain recombines TRBV28 with TRBJ2-7; D might be TRBD1 or TRBD2, each matching 6 bases. Deletions cut 11 bases from V and 4 bases from J, with 18 bases between. Germline lookup yields CDR1 MDHEN and CDR2 SYDVKM. This CDR3 region has 13 residues. The CDR3 sequence: CAARGGQSYEQYF. CDR3 coding DNA: TGTGCCGCCCGAGGGGGGCAAAGTTACGAGCAGTACTTC.

The rearrangement joins TRBV18 to TRBJ2-1, with 13 bases identical to TRBD2. With 8 bases clipped from V and 5 bases from J, the junction kept 6 bases outside the gene matches. The germline CDR1 and CDR2 sequences are KGHSH and LQKENI. The CDR3 sequence is 15 residues long. The CDR3 DNA sequence: TGTGCCAGCCTAGAGGGACTAGCGGGAAACAATGAGCAGTTCTTC. It encodes CASLEGLAGNNEQFF.

The chain combines TRBV25-1 with TRBJ2-2; 7 bases are shared with TRBD1. CDR3 length: 15 residues. Unmatched junction bases numbered 6, after V lost 4 bases and J lost 4 bases. Germline assignment: CDR1 MGHDK and CDR2 SYGVNS. CDR3 region: CASSGRQGGTGELFF. Written as DNA, the CDR3 is TGTGCCAGCAGTGGTAGACAGGGTGGCACCGGGGAGCTGTTTTTT. Supplemented by reference TRBV25-1 and TRBJ2-2, the full variable domain reads EADIYQTPRYLVIGTGKKITLECSQTMGHDKMYWYQQDPGMELHLIHYSYGVNSTEKGDLSSESTVSRIRTEHFPLTLESARPSHTSQYLCASSGRQGGTGELFFGEGSRLTVL.

The rearrangement uses TRBV19 and TRBJ1-5; possible D gene TRBD1, 5 bases. V gave up 4 bases and J gave up 5 bases, with 9 bases separating them. CDR1 is LNHDA and CDR2 is SQIVND in the germline V gene (reference sequence). The CDR3 runs 13 residues. The CDR3 region has the DNA TGTGCCAGTAGTACTCAGGGCCATCAGCCCCAGCATTTT. It yields the protein CASSTQGHQPQHF. Filled out from reference TRBV19 and TRBJ1-5, the complete variable domain reads DGGITQSPKYLFRKEGQNVTLSCEQNLNHDAMYWYRQDPGQGLRLIYYSQIVNDFQKGDIAEGYSVSREKKESFPLTVTSAQKNPTAFYLCASSTQGHQPQHFGDGTRLSIL.

The genes are TRBV9 and TRBJ2-7; TRBD1 matches at 7 bases. Per germline, CDR1 SGDLS and CDR2 YYNGEE. V trimming: 0 bases; J trimming: 2 bases; junction bases outside the gene matches: 8. There are 16 residues in the CDR3. CDR3 protein: CASSVALGQGAYEQYF. For the CDR3, the DNA is TGTGCCAGCAGCGTAGCTTTGGGGCAGGGGGCCTACGAGCAGTACTTC.

This chain uses TRBV20-1 with TRBJ2-5; possible D gene TRBD2, 5 bases. Germline CDR1 is DFQATT and CDR2 is SNEGSKA (reference sequence). With 4 bases removed from V and 9 bases from J, the gap between germline ends came to 21 bases. This CDR3 spans 14 amino acids. The CDR3 coding sequence is TGCAGTGCTACTCTCCGGCAAAACAGCGGAGCCCAGTACTTC. Residues: CSATLRQNSGAQYF.

The rearrangement uses TRBV29-1 and TRBJ2-3, with a weak D call TRBD1 (6 bases). The length of the CDR3 is 14 residues. Germline V gene data show CDR1 as SQVTM and CDR2 as ANQGSEA. V was cut by 4 bases and J by 0 bases, with 11 bases left in between. This CDR3 reads CSVVKDRSTDTQYF. CDR3 bases: TGCAGCGTTGTCAAGGACAGAAGCACAGATACGCAGTATTTT.

The chain carries TRBV30 and TRBJ1-2; unclear D gene. V shed 1 base and J shed 5 bases, with 11 bases lying between them. This CDR3 contains 13 residues. In germline, CDR1 is GTSNPN, CDR2 SVGIG (reference sequence). For the CDR3, the DNA is TGTGCCTGGAGTGCCGAGTTAGGGTATGGCTACACCTTC. Translated: CAWSAELGYGYTF.